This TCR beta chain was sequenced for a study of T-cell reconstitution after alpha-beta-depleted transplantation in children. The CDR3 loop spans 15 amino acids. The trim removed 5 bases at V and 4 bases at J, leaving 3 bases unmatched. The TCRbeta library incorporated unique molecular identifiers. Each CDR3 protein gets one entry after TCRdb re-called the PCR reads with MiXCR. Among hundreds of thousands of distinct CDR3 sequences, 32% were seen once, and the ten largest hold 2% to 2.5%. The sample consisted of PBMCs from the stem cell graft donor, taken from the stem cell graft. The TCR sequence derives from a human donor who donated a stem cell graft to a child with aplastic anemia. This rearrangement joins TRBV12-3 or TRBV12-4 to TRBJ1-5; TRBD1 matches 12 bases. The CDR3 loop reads CASSRGQGANQPQHF. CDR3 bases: TGTGCCAGCAGTCGGGGACAGGGGGCGAATCAGCCCCAGCATTTT.